Listed below are T cell receptor beta chains from one sample, sequenced in a study of T-cell reconstitution after alpha-beta-depleted transplantation in children. TCRdb ran MiXCR on the PCR reads and lists one entry per CDR3 protein. The table has approximately 230,000 distinct CDR3 sequences, roughly 25% seen once. The material sequenced was PBMCs, mostly from graft donor cells, taken 360 days after TCRalphabeta/CD19-depleted stem cell transplant. Source of these receptors: a female patient under 10 years old who had a stem cell transplant for congenital amegakaryocytic thrombocytopenia, so the T cells may come from the graft donor. CDR3s include the opening cysteine and the closing phenylalanine or tryptophan. Fields, in order: V gene, D gene, clone size, J gene, CDR3 DNA, CDR3 protein. D genes are given only for firm matches. Size tells how often a clone was seen (once, few, many) or the class of an expanded clone, and some rows leave it out.

>TRBV7-9|-|few|TRBJ1-1
TGTGCCAGCAGCTTAGGCGGGGGAGTTGGAGCTTTCTTT
CASSLGGGVGAFF
>TRBV29-1|-|-|TRBJ2-3
TGCAGCGTTGAGGCCCCCACGGGCACAGATACGCAGTATTTT
CSVEAPTGTDTQYF
>TRBV4-2|-|once|TRBJ2-7
TGTGCCAGCAGCCAACCGTTAGTAGTACTGGGGACTGGCGAGCAGTACTTC
CASSQPLVVLGTGEQYF
>TRBV28|-|many|TRBJ2-7
TGTGCCACCAGGGGCAGAGGGTTCTACGAGCAGTACTTC
CATRGRGFYEQYF
>TRBV5-6|-|few|TRBJ2-1
TGTGCCAGCAGCTTTCACCCTAGCGTCTCCTACAATGAGCAGTTCTTC
CASSFHPSVSYNEQFF
>TRBV11-1|TRBD1|few|TRBJ2-1
TGTGCCAGCAGCTCGCACAAACCATCCTCCGGGACAGGGGTCAATGAGCAGTTCTTC
CASSSHKPSSGTGVNEQFF
>TRBV5-6|-|-|TRBJ2-1
TGTGCCAGCAGCCCAATAGCCTGGCGGGCGTACAATGAGCAGTTCTTC
CASSPIAWRAYNEQFF
>TRBV25-1|-|-|TRBJ2-1
TGTGCCAGCAGTGAAAGGACTTGGAATGAGCAGTTCTTC
CASSERTWNEQFF
>TRBV12-3/TRBV12-4|TRBD1|-|TRBJ1-2
TGTGCCAAACTACAGGGGGCAAAGGACTATGGCTACACCTTC
CAKLQGAKDYGYTF
>TRBV7-2|-|-|TRBJ1-2
TGTGCCAGCAGCTTAGTCAGCAGCTATGGCTACACCTTC
CASSLVSSYGYTF
>TRBV30|-|-|TRBJ1-1
TGTGCCTGGAGTATATCAACCGGGGCTGAAGCTTTCTTT
CAWSISTGAEAFF
>TRBV5-1|-|-|TRBJ2-1
TGCGCCAGCAGCGAGTCCGGGACCCAGGGTATTGAGCAGTTCTTC
CASSESGTQGIEQFF
>TRBV5-4|-|-|TRBJ2-3
TGTGCCAGCAGCTCCCGGACGGGTGGCGGTACGCAGTATTTT
CASSSRTGGGTQYF
>TRBV5-5|-|few|TRBJ1-2
TGTGCCAGCAGCCCCACCCCTTCTCCCTATGGCTACACCTTC
CASSPTPSPYGYTF
>TRBV20-1|TRBD1|-|TRBJ2-2
TGCAGTGCTAGAGAGAGGGGGACAGCTGGGGAGCTGTTTTTT
CSARERGTAGELFF
>TRBV4-1|-|few|TRBJ1-1
TGCGCCAGCAGCCAAGTTGGCCTCGGGACGAACACTGAAGCTTTCTTT
CASSQVGLGTNTEAFF
>TRBV5-1|-|few|TRBJ2-2
TGCGCCAGCAGCTTGCGAACGAACACCGGGGAGCTGTTTTTT
CASSLRTNTGELFF
>TRBV29-1|-|-|TRBJ2-1
TGCAGCGGGAGGCCCTGGGGCTACAATGAGCAGTTCTTC
CSGRPWGYNEQFF
>TRBV30|TRBD2|-|TRBJ2-3
TGTGCCTGGAGGGTCGGGGGGACAGATACGCAGTATTTT
CAWRVGGTDTQYF
>TRBV4-2|-|few|TRBJ2-7
TGTGCCAGCAGCCAAAGGGTAGGGGACGAGCAGTACTTC
CASSQRVGDEQYF
>TRBV5-1|-|many|TRBJ2-1
TGCGCCAGCAGCTTGGGCCCTTTGTCGGGAACCTACAATGAGCAGTTCTTC
CASSLGPLSGTYNEQFF
>TRBV9|-|-|TRBJ2-1
TGTGCCAGCAGCGTAAGCGGTAGCTCCTACAATGAGCAGTTCTTC
CASSVSGSSYNEQFF
>TRBV15|-|-|TRBJ1-5
TGTGCCACCAGCAGAGGTTCGACGAAAGAGGGCCAGCCCCAGCATTTT
CATSRGSTKEGQPQHF
>TRBV5-1|-|-|TRBJ1-5
TGCGCCAGCAGCCCCGGCCCGCGGAATCAGCCCCAGCATTTT
CASSPGPRNQPQHF
>TRBV5-1|-|few|TRBJ2-3
TGCGCCAGCAGGGGCAGGGGCCCCGACACAGATACGCAGTATTTT
CASRGRGPDTDTQYF
>TRBV12-3/TRBV12-4|-|few|TRBJ2-5
TGTGCCAGCAGTTTTGTGGGACAAGAGACCCAGTACTTC
CASSFVGQETQYF
>TRBV3-1|-|-|TRBJ1-1
TGTGCCAGCAGCCAAAGACGACGTAACACTGAAGCTTTCTTT
CASSQRRRNTEAFF
>TRBV20-1|TRBD1|few|TRBJ2-1
TGCAGTGCTACCGACGGGACAGGGACCTACAATGAGCAGTTCTTC
CSATDGTGTYNEQFF
>TRBV5-1|-|-|TRBJ2-2
TGCGCCAGCAGCTTGGCCAAGGGAACCGGGGAGCTGTTTTTT
CASSLAKGTGELFF
>TRBV12-3/TRBV12-4|-|-|TRBJ2-7
TGTGCCAGCAGTTTTCTGACCTCTTACGAGCAGTACTTC
CASSFLTSYEQYF
>TRBV7-9|-|many|TRBJ2-5
TGTGCCAGCAGTTTAGTTCTAGAGACCCAGTACTTC
CASSLVLETQYF
>TRBV28|TRBD2|-|TRBJ2-1
TGTGCCAGCAGCCCATTGGGTAGCGGGGATTCGACGCCTTACAATGAGCAGTTCTTC
CASSPLGSGDSTPYNEQFF
>TRBV4-1|-|many|TRBJ1-1
TGCGCCAGCAGCATTTCCGGGAGGGGTAAACGCGCGGCTTTCTTT
CASSISGRGKRAAFF
>TRBV13|TRBD2|-|TRBJ2-3
TGTGCCAGCCTCAAGCGGGAGGACACAGATACGCAGTATTTT
CASLKREDTDTQYF
>TRBV28|-|-|TRBJ1-4
TGTGCCAGCAGTCCGACAAGGACAGAAAAACTGTTTTTT
CASSPTRTEKLFF
>TRBV21-1|-|few|TRBJ2-3
TGTGCCAGCAGCAAATTAAACAAGGACAGGTTCACAGATACGCAGTATTTT
CASSKLNKDRFTDTQYF
>TRBV3-1|-|few|TRBJ2-1
TGTGCCAGCAGCCAAGTCGGTCAAGCCTACAATGAGCAGTTCTTC
CASSQVGQAYNEQFF
>TRBV12-3/TRBV12-4|-|-|TRBJ1-3
TGTGCCAGCAGTCTAAGACAGGACTCTGGAAACACCATATATTTT
CASSLRQDSGNTIYF
>TRBV10-3|-|-|TRBJ2-5
TGTGCCATCACCCCCACCCGGGACTCACAAGAGACCCAGTATTTC
CAITPTRDSQETQYF
>TRBV14|-|many|TRBJ1-4
TGTGCCAGCAGCCAAGATCCCACCGGGACGGGCTACGAAAAACTGTTTTTT
CASSQDPTGTGYEKLFF
>TRBV4-1|-|once|TRBJ1-1
TGCGCCAGCAGCCAAGACCCAGGGTACGGCACTGAAGCTTTCTTT
CASSQDPGYGTEAFF
>TRBV3-1|TRBD2|few|TRBJ2-5
TGTGCCAGCAGCCAAGACGGCGGGGGTTTAGAGACCCAGTACTTC
CASSQDGGGLETQYF
>TRBV12-3/TRBV12-4|TRBD2|-|TRBJ2-1
TGTGCCAGCAGGACTAGCGGGGTGGCACATGAGCAGTTCTTC
CASRTSGVAHEQFF
>TRBV5-1|-|few|TRBJ2-3
TGCGCCAGCAGCTTCCGGGACGGTAGCACAGATACGCAGTATTTT
CASSFRDGSTDTQYF
>TRBV28|TRBD2|-|TRBJ2-5
TGTGCCAGCAGTTTGGGCGGGAGGATTCTAGAGACCCAGTACTTC
CASSLGGRILETQYF